This T cell receptor beta chain was recovered during a study of blood T cell repertoires in COVID-19. Study-wide background: Donors in the United States, Italy and Spain gave samples during acute or convalescent COVID-19.

Participants came from fewer than 25 US areas, aged roughly 18 to 90 years. Sequenced by immunoSEQ multiplex PCR; TCRdb stores in-frame clones only, minus some. The data contain 400,000 to 550,000 clones, about 85% of them singletons. This CDR3 is 17 amino acids long. V gave up 6 bases and J gave up 5 bases; unmatched junction bases: 13. Germline V gives CDR1 SGHAT, CDR2 FQNNGV. The chain uses TRBV11-2 and TRBJ1-5, with 10 bases fitting TRBD1. The sample was PBMCs or T cells enriched from blood (not recorded which). The clonotype was recovered from a woman under 30 with acute COVID-19. DNA of the CDR3: TGTGCCAGCAGACCGTCCGAGGGGACAGGGGTTGATCAGCCCCAGCATTTT. Its protein is CASRPSEGTGVDQPQHF.